This is a list of T cell receptor beta chains from one sample in a study of graft-versus-host responses after intestinal transplantation. Profiling relied on immunoSEQ multiplex PCR, and the TCRdb table lists in-frame clones only, not all of them. This repertoire shows 60,000 to 80,000 clones, 80% to 95% found once; its top ten account for roughly 1.3%. Their target antigens are unknown. This specimen was unstimulated CD8+ T cells sorted from spleen or lymph node cells, taken before intestinal transplant. The receptors come from a human donor who received an intestinal transplant. Each CDR3 is given without its conserved first and last residue. Each record gives: J gene, V gene, CDR3 protein.

J: TRBJ1-5
V: TRBV6-5
CDR3: ASRPGQARQPQH

J: TRBJ1-2
V: TRBV6-1
CDR3: ASSEWASFYGYT

J: TRBJ2-3
V: TRBV12-5
CDR3: ASGPFGGGRSDTQY

J: TRBJ2-7
V: TRBV11-2
CDR3: ASTLYGGTYEQY

J: TRBJ1-1
V: TRBV28
CDR3: ASSHDRGRKNTEAF

J: TRBJ1-5
V: TRBV19
CDR3: ASSIGGAGQPQH

J: TRBJ1-2
V: TRBV6-5
CDR3: ASSYSRSQRGYGYT

J: TRBJ2-3
V: TRBV4-1
CDR3: ASSQGSGSGGPTDTQY

J: TRBJ2-7
V: TRBV7-3
CDR3: ASSLSGGAAYEQY

J: TRBJ2-3
V: TRBV2
CDR3: ASSEVVSTDTQY

J: TRBJ1-5
V: TRBV9
CDR3: ASSVGPNNQPQH

J: TRBJ2-7
V: TRBV9
CDR3: ASSVGTSGGYEQY

J: TRBJ2-1
V: TRBV7-3
CDR3: ASQAGFQNEQF

J: TRBJ1-2
V: TRBV18
CDR3: ASSLPTVYGYT

J: TRBJ2-1
V: TRBV13
CDR3: ASSLTENEQF

J: TRBJ2-1
V: TRBV7-8
CDR3: ASSLGSLVNNEQF

J: TRBJ1-4
V: TRBV19
CDR3: ASSITASGQLEKLF

J: TRBJ2-7
V: TRBV6-5
CDR3: ASSYARGYYEQY

J: TRBJ1-1
V: TRBV11-2
CDR3: ASSLLGQPNTEAF

J: TRBJ1-5
V: TRBV27
CDR3: ASRTGASNQPQH

J: TRBJ2-4
V: TRBV29-1
CDR3: SVEVPGENIQY

J: TRBJ1-4
V: TRBV2
CDR3: ASSGEKLF

J: TRBJ1-2
V: TRBV7-7
CDR3: ASSLTRLLNYGYT

J: TRBJ2-5
V: TRBV29-1
CDR3: SVEPGQETQY